A single sample gave rise to the 6 T cell receptor beta chains below, sequenced in a study of shared clonotypes between healthy human individuals. Repertoires were generated with immunoSEQ multiplex PCR, while TCRdb's copy carries only in-frame clones and drops some. The table has about 2,500,000 clones, about 92% seen once. The specimen was naive CD4+ T cells sorted from blood. The subset: CD45RA+ positively selected. These receptors were taken from a man aged 18-30 years in good health.

V is TRBV18 and J is TRBJ1-4; D not certain. Looked up from germline, CDR1 is KGHSH and CDR2 is LQKENI. CDR3 length: 18 amino acids. V was trimmed by 1 base and J by 0 bases, leaving 15 bases between them. CDR3 region: CASSPRAQNGPTNEKLFF. The DNA for the CDR3 is TGTGCCAGCTCACCACGGGCGCAGAACGGACCAACTAATGAAAAACTGTTTTTT.

The chain carries TRBV6-1 and TRBJ1-3; D perhaps matches TRBD1 (5 bases). The CDR3 has 15 amino acids. V gave up 6 bases and J gave up 2 bases, with 14 bases separating them. CDR1 MNHNS and CDR2 SASEGT come from the germline V gene. CDR3 sequence reads: CASSAKGSTGNTIYF. The DNA for the CDR3 is TGTGCCAGCAGCGCCAAGGGGTCAACTGGAAACACCATATATTTT.

The genes are TRBV27 and TRBJ1-5; the match to TRBD1 covers 10 bases. CDR1 and CDR2 from the germline V gene are MNHEY and SMNVEV (reference sequence). This CDR3 is 15 amino acids long. After removal of 2 bases from V and 3 bases from J, the junction contained 1 base not matched to a gene. The CDR3 loop is CASSLDRGPNQPQHF. In DNA, the CDR3 is TGTGCCAGCAGTTTAGACAGGGGGCCCAATCAGCCCCAGCATTTT.

The chain uses TRBV9 and TRBJ1-2; D is uncertain. CDR3 length equals 15 residues. Trimming shortened V by 4 bases and J by 0 bases, and 13 bases separated the two germline ends. CDR1 SGDLS and CDR2 YYNGEE come from the germline V gene. This CDR3 is CASSPQPGPNYGYTF. The CDR3 DNA is TGTGCCAGCAGCCCCCAGCCCGGACCTAACTATGGCTACACCTTC.

J is TRBJ2-7 and V is TRBV2, with 8 bases aligning to TRBD2. The germline V gene has CDR1 SNHLY and CDR2 FYNNEI. V was clipped by 0 bases and J by 6 bases; unmatched bases: 7. The CDR3 is 15 residues long. CDR3 sequence reads: CASSEAGTSLSEQYF. CDR3 nucleotide sequence: TGTGCCAGCAGTGAAGCCGGGACTAGTCTTTCCGAGCAGTACTTC.

The chain has TRBV7-2 and TRBJ2-5; perhaps TRBD1 as D (6 bases). CDR1 SGHTA and CDR2 FQGNSA come from the germline V gene. CDR3 length: 15 amino acids. Trimming stripped 5 bases from V and 5 bases from J, with 18 bases between. The CDR3 here is CASSERTGYRETQYF. CDR3 in DNA: TGTGCCAGCAGCGAAAGAACAGGGTACAGGGAGACCCAGTACTTC.